These 15 T cell receptor beta chains were all obtained from the same sample, sequenced in a study of T cell changes during pregnancy in multiple sclerosis. Data came from immunoSEQ multiplex PCR; TCRdb stores just in-frame clones and leaves some out. This table holds some 97,000 clones, approximately 94% found once. This specimen consisted of peripheral blood, obtained before pregnancy. The receptors shown here come from a female donor with multiple sclerosis, enrolled in a pregnancy study.

This chain joins TRBV28 and TRBJ2-1, with 9 bases matching TRBD1. V shed 2 bases and J 7 bases; nucleotides not matched to a gene: 3. CDR1 is MDHEN and CDR2 is SYDVKM in the germline V gene. This CDR3 comprises 14 residues. In DNA, the CDR3 is TGTGCCAGCAGTTTAAGGACAGGGGTAAATGAGCAGTTCTTC. Translated, it gives CASSLRTGVNEQFF.

The chain carries TRBV6-5 and TRBJ2-7, with 8 bases fitting TRBD1. The germline CDR1 and CDR2 sequences are MNHEY and SVGAGI. This CDR3 comprises 15 residues. The V segment lost 4 bases and the J segment 3 bases; nucleotides outside the gene matches: 8. CDR3 protein: CASSSPGQAYYEQYF. The CDR3 bases are TGTGCCAGCAGTTCTCCGGGACAGGCCTACTACGAGCAGTACTTC.

The chain links TRBV30 to TRBJ1-1; D possibly corresponds to TRBD1 (5 bases). This CDR3 is built from 13 residues. Germline V lookup: CDR1 GTSNPN, CDR2 SVGIG (reference sequence). The V and J ends lost 1 base and 2 bases respectively, with 8 bases between them. DNA of the CDR3: TGTGCCTGGAGTGACCAGGGAAACACTGAAGCTTTCTTT. Residues: CAWSDQGNTEAFF.

V gene TRBV7-2 combines with J gene TRBJ2-7; 8 positions match TRBD2. V shed 1 base and J 2 bases; nucleotides not matched to a gene: 4. This CDR3 contains 15 residues. Germline-derived CDR1 and CDR2 are SGHTA and FQGNSA. CDR3 DNA: TGTGCCAGCAGCTTAGACGGGACTAGGACCTACGAGCAGTACTTC. Protein sequence: CASSLDGTRTYEQYF.

The sample holds one count of this clone. This chain connects TRBV6-6 to TRBJ1-1; no clear D. Trimming removed 6 bases at V and 0 bases at J, with 14 bases between. Per the germline V gene, CDR1 is MNHNY and CDR2 is SVGAGI (reference sequence). The CDR3 covers 15 residues. The DNA for the CDR3 is TGTGCCAGCAGCCGAGGGTGGCGAATGAACACTGAAGCTTTCTTT. The encoded protein is CASSRGWRMNTEAFF.

J is TRBJ1-1 and V is TRBV1; TRBD1, the D gene given by the table, was not confirmed from the DNA. TRBV1 is listed as a pseudogene. CDR3 size: 15 residues. The CDR3 is CTSSPGTATNTEAFF. The CDR3 nucleotides read TGCACCAGCAGCCCTGGGACAGCAACCAACACTGAAGCTTTCTTT.

As to this clone: The identical CDR3 is also encoded by other nucleotide sequences in the sample. This chain joins TRBV5-4 and TRBJ2-7; D might be TRBD2 (5 bases). The CDR3 is 11 amino acids. Between the trimmed V and J ends, which lost 1 base and 7 bases, there was a span of 6 bases. The V gene's germline CDR1 is SGHNT and CDR2 YYREEE (reference sequence). The CDR3 reads CASSLRGEQYF. The CDR3 DNA is TGTGCCAGCAGCTTGCGGGGTGAGCAGTACTTC.

This rearrangement joins TRBV7-3 to TRBJ2-3, with 9 bases fitting TRBD1. V gave up 5 bases and J gave up 0 bases; unmatched junction bases: 6. The CDR3 has 16 residues. Germline values: CDR1 SGHTA, CDR2 FQGTGA. The CDR3 loop is CASSVGTGPSTDTQYF. The CDR3 DNA follows: TGTGCCAGCAGCGTGGGGACAGGGCCTAGCACAGATACGCAGTATTTT.

The V gene is TRBV4-2, the J gene TRBJ1-4; D not certain. The CDR3 covers 14 residues. Germline V lookup: CDR1 LGHNA, CDR2 YNFKEQ. Trimming took 1 base from V and 6 from J, leaving 9 bases between them. The CDR3 reads CASSQALGDEKLFF. CDR3 sequence (DNA): TGTGCCAGCAGCCAAGCCCTCGGGGATGAAAAACTGTTTTTT.

This chain joins TRBV7-9 and TRBJ1-1; no clear D. The CDR3 consists of 15 residues. Trimming cost V 3 bases and J 3 bases, with 14 bases left between them. The germline gives CDR1 SEHNR, CDR2 FQNEAQ (reference sequence). This CDR3 is CASSLGPRGDTEAFF. CDR3 coding DNA: TGTGCCAGCAGCTTGGGCCCGCGGGGAGACACTGAAGCTTTCTTT.

The chain couples TRBV7-2 to TRBJ2-1; TRBD1 matches 10 bases. CDR1 is SGHTA and CDR2 is FQGNSA in the germline V gene. The CDR3 totals 14 residues. Unmatched junction bases numbered 3, after V lost 6 bases and J lost 4 bases. In DNA form, the CDR3 reads TGTGCCAGCAGACCGGGACAGGGGTACAATGAGCAGTTCTTC. It encodes CASRPGQGYNEQFF.

The chain is built from TRBV7-2 and TRBJ2-1; D unresolved. Germline V gene sequence: CDR1 SGHTA, CDR2 FQGNSA. V was pared by 4 bases and J by 4 bases, with 8 bases between. CDR3 length: 13 residues. The CDR3 coding sequence is TGTGCCAGCAGCTGGCAGTCTTACAATGAGCAGTTCTTC. It codes for CASSWQSYNEQFF.

The V call is TRBV25-1, the J call TRBJ2-7; D uncertain. Germline loops: CDR1 MGHDK, CDR2 SYGVNS. The CDR3 loop spans 12 amino acids. Trimming shortened V by 2 bases and J by 9 bases, and 11 bases separated the two germline ends. This CDR3 is CASSEGWSMQYF. The CDR3, as DNA: TGTGCCAGCAGTGAAGGTTGGAGTATGCAGTACTTC.

J is TRBJ2-1 and V is TRBV4-2, with 13 positions matching TRBD2. This CDR3 spans 15 amino acids. Losses at the gene ends were 4 bases for V and 10 bases for J; bases not matched to a gene: 7. CDR1 LGHNA and CDR2 YNFKEQ come from the germline V gene. This chain's CDR3 is CASSPGLAGRGEQFF. CDR3 coding DNA: TGTGCCAGCAGCCCGGGACTAGCGGGGCGGGGGGAGCAGTTCTTC.

The V call is TRBV6-5, the J call TRBJ2-2; D is ambiguous. Germline loops: CDR1 MNHEY, CDR2 SVGAGI. The CDR3 contains 15 residues. The V and J ends lost 3 bases and 0 bases respectively, with 8 bases between them. CDR3 coding DNA: TGTGCCAGCAGTTATCGAGGATCGAACACCGGGGAGCTGTTTTTT. Its protein product is CASSYRGSNTGELFF.